The 8 T cell receptor beta chains below were found in one sample sequenced in a study of blood T cell repertoires in COVID-19. The repertoire was sequenced with immunoSEQ multiplex PCR; TCRdb's copy has only in-frame clones and lacks some. Seen here are 200,000 to 250,000 clones, 82% observed once, and the top ten hold approximately 3.8%. Sample: peripheral blood. These receptors all come from a woman older than 75 with acute or convalescent COVID-19.

The rearrangement joins TRBV3-1 (or the pseudogene TRBV3-2) to TRBJ1-5, with D hard to call. The CDR3 contains 14 residues. V lost 0 bases and J 7 bases, leaving 10 bases between the germline ends. The germline V gene encodes CDR1 LGHDT and CDR2 YNNKEL (reference sequence). The CDR3 nucleotides read TGTGCCAGCAGCCAAGATGCGACGGGGCAGCCCCAGCATTTT. It specifies CASSQDATGQPQHF.

The chain joins TRBV5-1 to TRBJ1-6, with D possibly being TRBD1 (5 bases). Trimming shortened V by 1 base and J by 8 bases, and 16 bases separated the two germline ends. The germline gives CDR1 SGHRS, CDR2 YFSETQ. This CDR3 is built from 16 residues. The CDR3 loop reads CASSLSGGAVDSPLHF. In DNA, the CDR3 is TGCGCCAGCAGCTTGAGTGGAGGGGCTGTGGATTCACCCCTCCACTTT.

This clone was counted between two and nine times. V and J are TRBV2 and TRBJ2-3, with TRBD2 matching 8 bases. There are 17 residues in the CDR3. Looked up from germline, CDR1 is SNHLY and CDR2 is FYNNEI. With 3 bases clipped from V and 4 bases from J, the junction kept 12 bases outside the gene matches. The CDR3 DNA reads TGTGCCAGCAGTGATCGCGGGGGGACTTCCCCGTCAGATACGCAGTATTTT. It yields the protein CASSDRGGTSPSDTQYF.

The CDR3 DNA sequence: TGTGCCAGCAGTTACGAGGCTTCCTATAATTCACCCCTCCACTTT. Its protein product is CASSYEASYNSPLHF. The J gene is TRBJ1-6, the V gene TRBV6-6; D gene ambiguous. This CDR3 contains 15 residues. Germline values: CDR1 MNHNY, CDR2 SVGAGI (reference sequence). Trimming stripped 2 bases from V and 1 base from J, with 6 bases between.

The CDR3 nucleotides read TGTGCCAGCAGCCAAGGTAGGGAGTACAATGAGCAGTTCTTC. Translation gives CASSQGREYNEQFF. The chain joins TRBV4-2 to TRBJ2-1; D is possibly TRBD2 (5 bases). V dropped 1 base and J dropped 4 bases, with 8 bases sitting between them. The length of the CDR3 is 14 residues. In germline, CDR1 is LGHNA, CDR2 YNFKEQ.

The chain is built from TRBV11-2 and TRBJ1-6; 10 bases map to TRBD1. The CDR3 is 15 amino acids. The ends lost 4 bases at V and 7 bases at J; junction bases unmatched: 4. CDR1 is SGHAT, CDR2 FQNNGV, per germline. In nucleotides, the CDR3 is TGTGCCAGCAGCTCCCGGACAGGGGGAAATTCACCCCTCCACTTT. Its translation: CASSSRTGGNSPLHF.

This chain connects TRBV11-2 to TRBJ2-7; TRBD1 is a possible D gene (8 bases). This CDR3 has 18 amino acids. From germline, CDR1 is SGHAT and CDR2 FQNNGV. The V and J ends lost 4 bases and 3 bases respectively, with 25 bases between them. In DNA form, the CDR3 reads TGTGCCAGCAGCTATTACAACGGGGGGCACAGGGGGGTCTACGAGCAGTACTTC. This codes for CASSYYNGGHRGVYEQYF. Looking up the rest from reference TRBV11-2 and TRBJ2-7 gives the full variable domain: EAGVAQSPRYKIIEKRQSVAFWCNPISGHATLYWYQQILGQGPKLLIQFQNNGVVDDSQLPKDRFSAERLKGVDSTLKIQPAKLEDSAVYLCASSYYNGGHRGVYEQYFGPGTRLTVT.

V is TRBV3-1 (or the pseudogene TRBV3-2) and J is TRBJ2-1; perhaps TRBD2 as D (5 bases). From germline, CDR1 is LGHDT and CDR2 YNNKEL (reference sequence). The CDR3 covers 20 residues. The V gene lost 0 bases and the J gene lost 9 bases, with 30 bases spanning the gap. The CDR3 is CASSQDLWPRLSGGLGEQFF. The CDR3 DNA is TGTGCCAGCAGCCAAGATCTTTGGCCTAGACTGAGCGGTGGGTTGGGTGAGCAGTTCTTC.